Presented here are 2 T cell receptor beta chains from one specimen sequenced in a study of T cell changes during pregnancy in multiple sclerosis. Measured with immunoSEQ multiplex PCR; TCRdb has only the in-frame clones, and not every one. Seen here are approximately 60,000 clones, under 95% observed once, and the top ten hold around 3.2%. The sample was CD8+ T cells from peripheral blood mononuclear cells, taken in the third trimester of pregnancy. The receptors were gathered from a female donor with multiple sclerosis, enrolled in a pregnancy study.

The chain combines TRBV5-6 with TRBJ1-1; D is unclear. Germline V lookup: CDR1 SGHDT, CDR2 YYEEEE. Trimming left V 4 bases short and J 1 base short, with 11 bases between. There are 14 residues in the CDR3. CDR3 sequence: CASSPEGGNTEAFF. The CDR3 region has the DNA TGTGCCAGCAGCCCCGAGGGAGGGAACACTGAAGCTTTCTTT.

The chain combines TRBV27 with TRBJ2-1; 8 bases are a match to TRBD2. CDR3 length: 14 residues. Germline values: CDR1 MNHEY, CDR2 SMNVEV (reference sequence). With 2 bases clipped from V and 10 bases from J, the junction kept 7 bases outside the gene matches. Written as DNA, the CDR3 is TGTGCCAGCAGTTTACGTAGCGGGATATACGAGCAGTTCTTC. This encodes CASSLRSGIYEQFF.